Shown below are 7 T cell receptor beta chains from a single sample sequenced in a study of identical twins (dated by TCRdb to the mid-2010s). The library was built by means of 5' RACE. This sample was sequenced with an Illumina HiSeq 2000. The raw public reads went through TCRdb reprocessing: fastp at Q25, MiXCR clone calling, in-frame beta chains kept. CDR3 protein duplicates are merged, each entry listing the most common genes and DNA. Counted in this sample were approximately 490,000 distinct CDR3 sequences; around 20% of them appeared once. Approximately 0.49% of the sample is taken by the ten largest. These data are also associated with another study on yellow fever vaccine responses in identical twins.

Sequencing was carried out using CD4+ T cells sorted from blood. Receptors were obtained from a woman younger than 30 in good health.

This clonotype has a handful of counts. This chain links TRBV28 with TRBJ2-7; 9 bases match TRBD1. Looked up from germline, CDR1 is MDHEN and CDR2 is SYDVKM. The ends lost 10 bases at V and 1 base at J; junction bases unmatched: 11. The CDR3 spans 15 residues. CDR3 in DNA: TGTGCCACCACCTTGGGGACAGGGTTATCCTACGAGCAGTACTTC. Protein product: CATTLGTGLSYEQYF.

The sample holds a few counts of this clonotype. This sequence joins TRBV24-1 and TRBJ1-1; D remains ambiguous. CDR1 and CDR2 (germline): KGHDR, SFDVKD. V lost 4 bases and J 1 base, leaving 6 bases between the germline ends. The CDR3 has 13 amino acids. The chain's CDR3 is CATSDPGNTEAFF. CDR3 DNA sequence: TGTGCCACCAGTGACCCGGGGAACACTGAAGCTTTCTTT.

The chain joins TRBV6-2 or TRBV6-3 to TRBJ2-5; 12 bases are shared with TRBD2. Germline CDR1 and CDR2: MNHEY and SVGEGT. The CDR3 consists of 17 residues. The V segment lost 6 bases and the J segment 0 bases; nucleotides outside the gene matches: 8. CDR3 coding DNA: TGTGCCAGCAGCGGGACTAGCGGGCGGGTAGACCAAGAGACCCAGTACTTC. It translates to CASSGTSGRVDQETQYF.

The chain combines TRBV12-3 or TRBV12-4 with TRBJ1-6, with unresolved D. This CDR3 has 15 amino acids. V dropped 2 bases and J dropped 0 bases, with 5 bases sitting between them. CDR3 nucleotide sequence: TGTGCCAGCAGTTTAAGAGGCTCCTATAATTCACCCCTCCACTTT. This gives the protein CASSLRGSYNSPLHF.

The chain couples TRBV4-2 to TRBJ2-7; 8 bases match TRBD2. Germline CDR1 LGHNA, CDR2 YNFKEQ. CDR3 length: 16 amino acids. After removal of 0 bases from V and 0 bases from J, the junction contained 4 bases not matched to a gene. The CDR3 coding sequence is TGTGCCAGCAGCCAAGAATCAGCGGGGGCCTCCTACGAGCAGTACTTC. Residues: CASSQESAGASYEQYF.

This clonotype occurred many times. V and J are TRBV7-9 and TRBJ2-5; 7 nucleotides line up with TRBD1. The CDR3 is 13 amino acids. Trimming removed 6 bases from V and 4 bases from J; junction bases left unmatched: 5. Germline V CDR1 and CDR2: SEHNR, FQNEAQ (reference sequence). CDR3 in DNA: TGTGCCAGCAGTTCGGGACAGAGAGAGACCCAGTACTTC. Translated, it gives CASSSGQRETQYF.

J is TRBJ2-2 and V is TRBV6-5; D is uncertain. Germline CDR1 reads MNHEY; CDR2 reads SVGAGI. With 3 bases removed from V and 0 bases from J, the gap between germline ends came to 11 bases. The CDR3 has 16 residues. CDR3 protein: CASSYSVTPNTGELFF. The CDR3 nucleotides read TGTGCCAGCAGTTATTCAGTGACACCGAACACCGGGGAGCTGTTTTTT.